This T cell receptor beta chain came from a study of T-cell reconstitution after alpha-beta-depleted transplantation in children. This clonotype was detected many times. Preparation of the TCRbeta library was carried out with unique molecular identifiers. TCRdb itself ran the PCR reads through MiXCR, one entry per CDR3 protein. This table has under 300,000 distinct CDR3 sequences, 9.7% appearing once. Germline lookup yields CDR1 SGHTA and CDR2 FQGTGA. This CDR3 contains 13 residues. The V end was cut by 5 bases, the J end by 1 base, with 8 bases between. Sequencing was performed on PBMCs from the stem cell graft donor, taken from the stem cell graft. The receptor comes from a human donor who donated a stem cell graft to a child with SCID. This chain connects TRBV7-3 to TRBJ1-1; possible D gene TRBD1, 5 bases. The CDR3 protein is CASSRQPNTEAFF. CDR3 sequence (DNA): TGTGCCAGCAGCCGACAGCCGAACACTGAAGCTTTCTTT. Supplemented by reference TRBV7-3 and TRBJ1-1, the full variable domain reads GAGVSQTPSNKVTEKGKYVELRCDPISGHTALYWYRQSLGQGPEFLIYFQGTGAADDSGLPNDRFFAVRPEGSVSTLKIQRTERGDSAVYLCASSRQPNTEAFFGQGTRLTVV.